Following are 24 T cell receptor beta chains from one sample sequenced in a study of T cell responses to AZD1222 COVID-19 vaccine. Some clones are missing from TCRdb's copy, which holds only in-frame ones; the method was immunoSEQ multiplex PCR. Of 120,000 to 150,000 clones in the sample, around 90% were seen once. Sample: peripheral blood, taken on day 0 of AZD1222 vaccination. Receptors were obtained from an adult in good health.

V is TRBV5-1 and J is TRBJ2-3; D might be TRBD2 (6 bases). The V end lost 3 bases, the J end lost 4 bases, and 12 bases lay between the germline ends. The CDR3 length is 14 residues. In germline, CDR1 is SGHRS, CDR2 YFSETQ. The CDR3 is CASSSGGVADTQYF. CDR3 nucleotides: TGCGCCAGCAGCTCCGGGGGAGTCGCAGATACGCAGTATTTT.

This clone was counted a single time. The J gene is TRBJ2-7, the V gene TRBV7-2; D is unclear. Trimming cost V 5 bases and J 5 bases, with 10 bases left between them. CDR3 length equals 12 residues. Looked up from germline, CDR1 is SGHTA and CDR2 is FQGNSA. As DNA, the CDR3 is TGTGCCAGCAGCCCCTCGATCAACGAGCAGTACTTC. It translates to CASSPSINEQYF.

V and J are TRBV27 and TRBJ1-1; D is perhaps TRBD1 (6 bases). CDR1 MNHEY and CDR2 SMNVEV come from the germline V gene (reference sequence). This CDR3 spans 14 amino acids. V gave up 2 bases and J gave up 0 bases, with 7 bases separating them. DNA for the CDR3: TGTGCCAGCAGTTTAGGGACATTGAACACTGAAGCTTTCTTT. Protein: CASSLGTLNTEAFF.

This clone was detected once. This sequence joins TRBV19 and TRBJ1-1; a weak D match, TRBD1 (5 bases). The CDR3 totals 14 residues. V dropped 1 base and J dropped 0 bases, with 6 bases sitting between them. The germline CDR1 and CDR2 sequences are LNHDA and SQIVND (reference sequence). The CDR3 region is CASSIGQMNTEAFF. In nucleotides, the CDR3 is TGTGCCAGTAGTATAGGACAGATGAACACTGAAGCTTTCTTT.

The chain carries TRBV9 and TRBJ2-5; 8 positions agree with TRBD1. This CDR3 has 16 amino acids. Germline trimming cut 5 bases from V and 5 bases from J; bases unmatched to any gene: 14. Germline CDR1 reads SGDLS; CDR2 reads YYNGEE. CDR3 in DNA: TGTGCCAGCAGTCTATACTCACAGGGGGAGCGGGAGACCCAGTACTTC. Protein product: CASSLYSQGERETQYF.

This clone was detected many times. The chain couples TRBV19 to TRBJ1-1; 8 positions match TRBD1. CDR3 length equals 18 residues. V trimming: 0 bases; J trimming: 3 bases; junction bases outside the gene matches: 12. Germline V gene data show CDR1 as LNHDA and CDR2 as SQIVND (reference sequence). This CDR3 is CASSIDYQGANLYTEAFF. In DNA form, the CDR3 reads TGTGCCAGTAGTATAGATTACCAGGGGGCGAACCTGTACACTGAAGCTTTCTTT.

CDR3 loop: CASRRRGDQPQHF. CDR3 sequence (DNA): TGTGCCAGCAGGCGCAGGGGAGATCAGCCCCAGCATTTT. The chain uses TRBV6-5 and TRBJ1-5; tentative D call: TRBD1 (6 bases). V was clipped by 6 bases and J by 5 bases, with 11 bases between them. The CDR3 has 13 residues. Per germline, CDR1 MNHEY and CDR2 SVGAGI.

The chain employs TRBV7-2 and TRBJ2-7; 8 bases map to TRBD2. Germline trimming cut 3 bases from V and 6 bases from J; bases unmatched to any gene: 22. This CDR3 spans 19 amino acids. In germline, CDR1 is SGHTA, CDR2 FQGNSA. CDR3 amino acids: CASSFPPGAGVVDQLEQYF. CDR3 sequence (DNA): TGTGCCAGCAGCTTCCCCCCAGGAGCGGGAGTTGTGGACCAACTCGAGCAGTACTTC.

The chain links TRBV27 to TRBJ2-2, with TRBD2 matching over 12 bases. Germline V gene lookup returns CDR1 MNHEY and CDR2 SMNVEV (reference sequence). CDR3 length: 16 residues. V lost 2 bases, J lost 5 bases, and 3 bases stayed unmatched. Here the CDR3 DNA reads TGTGCCAGCAGTTTAGGGACTAGCGGGCGTACCGGGGAGCTGTTTTTT. Residues: CASSLGTSGRTGELFF.

V gene TRBV15 combines with J gene TRBJ2-2; D possibly corresponds to TRBD2 (6 bases). Germline CDR1 reads LNHNV; CDR2 reads YYDKDF (reference sequence). The CDR3 consists of 17 residues. V lost 0 bases and J lost 3, with 14 bases in between. The CDR3 DNA follows: TGTGCCACCAGCAGAGATTCGTCGGGGGTTGACACCGGGGAGCTGTTTTTT. Translating it yields CATSRDSSGVDTGELFF.

The V call is TRBV9, the J call TRBJ1-1; 7 positions match TRBD1. Germline CDR1 and CDR2: SGDLS and YYNGEE. CDR3 length equals 15 residues. The V and J ends lost 0 bases and 5 bases, in that order; junction bases with no gene match: 7. The CDR3 loop reads CASSVADREGTEAFF. The CDR3 nucleotides read TGTGCCAGCAGCGTAGCCGACAGGGAGGGGACTGAAGCTTTCTTT. The full variable domain, rest sourced from reference TRBV9 and TRBJ1-1, is DSGVTQTPKHLITATGQRVTLRCSPRSGDLSVYWYQQSLDQGLQFLIQYYNGEERAKGNILERFSAQQFPDLHSELNLSSLELGDSALYFCASSVADREGTEAFFGQGTRLTVV.

This clone was seen a single time. This chain links TRBV24-1 with TRBJ2-1; 14 bases line up with TRBD2. Germline values: CDR1 KGHDR, CDR2 SFDVKD. After removal of 1 base from V and 7 bases from J, the junction contained 2 bases not matched to a gene. The CDR3 contains 16 residues. The CDR3 bases are TGTGCCACCAGTGATTTCCGGACTAGCGGGAGGAATGAGCAGTTCTTC. Amino acids: CATSDFRTSGRNEQFF.

V and J are TRBV18 and TRBJ1-2, with D perhaps TRBD1 (5 bases). The CDR3 runs 16 residues. The germline V gene has CDR1 KGHSH and CDR2 LQKENI. V was trimmed by 3 bases and J by 7 bases, leaving 21 bases between them. CDR3 sequence reads: CASSPERGAERSGYTF. The CDR3 DNA sequence: TGTGCCAGCTCACCTGAGAGAGGGGCAGAAAGGAGTGGCTACACCTTC.

V and J are TRBV7-2 and TRBJ2-7; 10 bases are shared with TRBD2. The length of the CDR3 is 18 residues. The V gene's germline CDR1 is SGHTA and CDR2 FQGNSA. The junction had 11 bases not matched to a gene; V was cut back by 0 bases and J by 3 bases. CDR3 region: CASSLALTSGRGYYEQYF. CDR3 DNA: TGTGCCAGCAGCTTAGCGCTAACCAGCGGGAGGGGGTACTACGAGCAGTACTTC.

This clone was seen a single time. The genes are TRBV30 and TRBJ1-2, with 11 bases that match TRBD1. Trimming took 3 bases from V and 4 from J; bases not matched to a gene: 16. Per the germline V gene, CDR1 is GTSNPN and CDR2 is SVGIG (reference sequence). The CDR3 covers 18 residues. CDR3 region: CAWSPPGTGGPFTYGYTF. In nucleotides, the CDR3 is TGTGCCTGGAGCCCGCCCGGGACAGGGGGACCCTTTACCTATGGCTACACCTTC.

V gene TRBV30 combines with J gene TRBJ2-7; 14 bases match TRBD2. This CDR3 is 17 amino acids long. CDR1 GTSNPN and CDR2 SVGIG come from the germline V gene (reference sequence). The junction had 11 bases not matched to a gene; V was cut back by 0 bases and J by 7 bases. As DNA, the CDR3 is TGTGCCTGGAGTGTACTGGAGGGACTAGCGGGAGCGGGTGAGCAGTACTTC. Protein sequence: CAWSVLEGLAGAGEQYF.

The rearrangement uses TRBV7-8 and TRBJ2-5, with a possible D match to TRBD2 (5 bases). CDR3 size: 14 residues. The V end was cut by 3 bases, the J end by 2 bases, with 10 bases between. Germline V gene lookup returns CDR1 SGHVS and CDR2 FQNEAQ. The CDR3 reads CASSFFGSQETQYF. CDR3 nucleotides: TGTGCCAGCAGCTTTTTTGGGAGTCAAGAGACCCAGTACTTC.

V usage is TRBV4-1 and J usage is TRBJ2-7; D gene uncertain. The CDR3 spans 11 residues. Trimming pared 0 bases from V and 5 bases from J, leaving 2 bases between. Germline values: CDR1 MGHRA, CDR2 YSYEKL. The CDR3: CASSQEHEQYF. The CDR3 region has the DNA TGCGCCAGCAGCCAAGAACACGAGCAGTACTTC.

V usage is TRBV30 and J usage is TRBJ1-3, with TRBD1 matching over 9 bases. The CDR3 contains 14 residues. Per the germline V gene, CDR1 is GTSNPN and CDR2 is SVGIG (reference sequence). Trimming took 5 bases from V and 2 from J; bases not matched to a gene: 4. The chain's CDR3 is CAWEGQGAGNTIYF. The CDR3 DNA follows: TGTGCCTGGGAGGGACAGGGAGCTGGAAACACCATATATTTT.

The chain couples TRBV9 to TRBJ1-1, with 9 bases identical to TRBD1. The CDR3 is made up of 15 amino acids. The germline gives CDR1 SGDLS, CDR2 YYNGEE. The V segment lost 4 bases and the J segment 1 base; nucleotides outside the gene matches: 5. CDR3 sequence reads: CASSSEGQGNTEAFF. The DNA of the CDR3 is TGTGCCAGCAGCTCCGAGGGACAGGGGAACACTGAAGCTTTCTTT.

The CDR3 loop is CASSFNTNQPQHF. The CDR3 DNA sequence: TGTGCCAGCAGCTTCAACACAAATCAGCCCCAGCATTTT. The chain joins TRBV7-9 to TRBJ1-5; D is unresolved. This CDR3 is built from 13 residues. The V end lost 3 bases, the J end lost 4 bases, and 7 bases lay between the germline ends. Germline V lookup: CDR1 SEHNR, CDR2 FQNEAQ (reference sequence).

This clone was found a few times. The chain combines TRBV7-9 with TRBJ1-4; possibly TRBD1 for D (5 bases). V was trimmed by 4 bases and J by 5 bases, leaving 17 bases between them. Germline loops: CDR1 SEHNR, CDR2 FQNEAQ (reference sequence). The CDR3 covers 16 residues. This chain's CDR3 is CASSSSRTGGNEKLFF. CDR3 sequence (DNA): TGTGCCAGCAGCTCCTCAAGGACGGGGGGGAATGAAAAACTGTTTTTT.

This chain links TRBV5-4 with TRBJ2-1; 10 bases agree with TRBD2. CDR1 and CDR2 (germline): SGHNT, YYREEE (reference sequence). CDR3 length equals 15 residues. The V segment lost 2 bases and the J segment 5 bases; nucleotides outside the gene matches: 4. For the CDR3, the DNA is TGTGCCAGCAGCTTCTCTAGCGGGAGCCACAATGAGCAGTTCTTC. Its protein is CASSFSSGSHNEQFF.

This clone was picked up one time. This chain uses TRBV5-8 with TRBJ1-2, with 9 positions matching TRBD1. There are 15 residues in the CDR3. Germline CDR1 is SGHTS and CDR2 is YDEGEE. V gave up 0 bases and J gave up 8 bases; unmatched junction bases: 8. The CDR3 loop reads CASSLENRGLKGYTF. CDR3 DNA: TGTGCCAGCAGCTTGGAAAACAGGGGGCTAAAAGGCTACACCTTC.